A selection of T cell receptor beta chains follows, all from one sample in a study of CD8+ T cells in alopecia areata. Sequenced by immunoSEQ multiplex PCR; TCRdb stores in-frame clones only, minus some. The table includes fewer than 150,000 clones, 35% to 40% detected once. The sequenced sample consisted of CD4+ T cells sorted from blood. All receptors come from a human donor with alopecia areata. The CDR3 runs from the conserved cysteine through the conserved F or W. A D gene is named only where the DNA matches it firmly. Expanded clones get a size class; other rows say once, few or many, or leave the size out.

clone_size j_call v_call d_call cdr3_nt cdr3_aa
- TRBJ2-1 TRBV10-3 - TGTGCCATCAGTGACGCCAGCTCCTACAATGAGCAGTTCTTC CAISDASSYNEQFF
- TRBJ2-5 TRBV29-1 - TGCAGCGTTAACCAGGGGATGCAAGAGACCCAGTACTTC CSVNQGMQETQYF
- TRBJ2-6 TRBV5-6 - TGTGCCAGCAGCTTCGCTGGGGCCAACGTCCTGACTTTC CASSFAGANVLTF
once TRBJ1-4 TRBV29-1 - TGCAGCGTTCGGGTGCCTGGTTATGAAAAACTGTTTTTT CSVRVPGYEKLFF
few TRBJ2-4 TRBV5-1 TRBD1 TGCGCCAGCAGCTCAGGACAGGGCGGGGAAAACATTCAGTACTTC CASSSGQGGENIQYF
many TRBJ2-3 TRBV28 - TGTGCCAGCAGTCGGGGGACAGATACAGATACGCAGTATTTT CASSRGTDTDTQYF
- TRBJ2-7 TRBV6-5 - TGTGCCAGCAGAGCAACAGGCCCATACGAGCAGTACTTC CASRATGPYEQYF
- TRBJ1-2 TRBV29-1 - TGCAGCGTGGGGACTGCTAACTATGGCTACACCTTC CSVGTANYGYTF
- TRBJ2-3 TRBV5-1 TRBD2 TGCGCCAGCAGCTTGACTAGCGGGAGTTCCGATACGCAGTATTTT CASSLTSGSSDTQYF
- TRBJ1-2 TRBV6-6 TRBD1 TGTGCCAGCAGTCCCACGGACAGGGGAGACTATGGCTACACCTTC CASSPTDRGDYGYTF
- TRBJ2-1 TRBV7-2 TRBD2 TGTGCCAGCAGCTTAGTGTTAGCGGGAGTTCAGTCCTACAATGAGCAGTTCTTC CASSLVLAGVQSYNEQFF
few TRBJ2-7 TRBV29-1 - TGCAGCGTTGTAAGCGGATCCTACGAGCAGTACTTC CSVVSGSYEQYF
- TRBJ2-7 TRBV28 TRBD2 TGTGCCAGCGCTAACGCGGGAGGACCCTACGAGCAGTACTTC CASANAGGPYEQYF
few TRBJ1-1 TRBV7-9 - TGTGCCAGCAGCTTAGTCGACACTGAAGCTTTCTTT CASSLVDTEAFF
once TRBJ2-3 TRBV5-1 - TGCGCCAGCAGCTTGTCGCAGTTTACTGGGGATACGCAGTATTTT CASSLSQFTGDTQYF
- TRBJ1-2 TRBV7-9 TRBD1 TGTGCCAGCAGCTTAGATGGGACAGCGGGCTACACCTTC CASSLDGTAGYTF
few TRBJ2-1 TRBV29-1 - TGCAGCGTTGCTCCCAGCTCCTACAATGAGCAGTTCTTC CSVAPSSYNEQFF
few TRBJ1-2 TRBV7-3 TRBD1 TGTGCCAGCAGCCCCCCGGGACAGGGATCCGGCTACACCTTC CASSPPGQGSGYTF
- TRBJ1-1 TRBV4-1 - TGCGCCAGCAGAGGCTCCCTAAAGAACACTGAAGCTTTCTTT CASRGSLKNTEAFF
- TRBJ2-1 TRBV5-1 - TGCGCCAGCAGCCCCCGAGGGCAGGGGAGTGGCAATGAGCAGTTCTTC CASSPRGQGSGNEQFF
- TRBJ2-6 TRBV5-1 - TGCGCCAGCTCTCTTAGCTCTGGGGCCAACGTCCTGACTTTC CASSLSSGANVLTF
- TRBJ1-5 TRBV2 - TGTGCCAGCAGCAGATCCCAGAACAGTCAGCCCCAGCATTTT CASSRSQNSQPQHF
few TRBJ2-7 TRBV29-1 - TGCAGCGTTGGGACAGCTGCCTACGAGCAGTACTTC CSVGTAAYEQYF
- TRBJ2-7 TRBV27 - TGTGCCAGCAGTTACGAGCAGTACTTC CASSYEQYF
few TRBJ2-7 TRBV29-1 TRBD1 TGCAGTCCTCACAGCCAGGGGGTTTACGAGCAGTACTTC CSPHSQGVYEQYF
- TRBJ1-1 TRBV6-1 - TGTGCCTCAAGGGAGTTTAGAATTGAAGCTTTCTTT CASREFRIEAFF
few TRBJ2-4 TRBV5-1 - TGCGCCAGCAGCCCGAGTGGATTTAGCGCCAAAAACATTCAGTACTTC CASSPSGFSAKNIQYF
- TRBJ2-5 TRBV5-4 - TGTGCCAGCAGCTTCCGGACAGCGAAAGAGACCCAGTACTTC CASSFRTAKETQYF
few TRBJ1-2 TRBV30 TRBD1 TGTGCCTGGAGGAGGGCGGCAGGGGGCTATGATGGCTACACCTTC CAWRRAAGGYDGYTF
- TRBJ2-3 TRBV4-1 TRBD2 TGCGCCAGCAGCCAAGAGGGTAGCGGGGGGGTAGATACGCAGTATTTT CASSQEGSGGVDTQYF
- TRBJ2-3 TRBV30 TRBD1 TGTGCCTGGACAACAGGGGGCGGGGATACGCAGTATTTT CAWTTGGGDTQYF
- TRBJ2-2 TRBV5-4 - TGTGCCAGCAGCTTGGTTTCTCGGGCCGGGGAGCTGTTTTTT CASSLVSRAGELFF
- TRBJ2-7 TRBV6-5 - TGTGCCAGCAGTTACGTTGGAGCCGAGCAGTACTTC CASSYVGAEQYF
few TRBJ2-7 TRBV29-1 - TGCAGCGTCGCTCAGGGAAATTACGAGCAGTACTTC CSVAQGNYEQYF
- TRBJ1-1 TRBV19 - TGTGCCAGTAGTATCGGACATCGCCTGAACACTGAAGCTTTCTTT CASSIGHRLNTEAFF
- TRBJ2-1 TRBV19 TRBD2 TGTGCCAGTTCACCCGGGACTAGCGTTTACAATGAGCAGTTCTTC CASSPGTSVYNEQFF
once TRBJ1-5 TRBV30 - TGTGCCTGGTGTGAAAGCCAGGGAATTGTTGGGAATCAGCCCCAGCATTTT CAWCESQGIVGNQPQHF
few TRBJ2-5 TRBV28 - TGTGCCAGCAGTACGACAGTCCTAGGAGAGACCCAGTACTTC CASSTTVLGETQYF
few TRBJ2-3 TRBV5-4 - TGTGCCAGCAGCGCCATCCGGACAGATACGCAGTATTTT CASSAIRTDTQYF
few TRBJ2-7 TRBV10-3 TRBD2 TGTGCCATCAATGCTATTCCGAGCGGGAGCCCATCGGGTGAGCAGTACTTC CAINAIPSGSPSGEQYF
- TRBJ2-7 TRBV9 - TGTGCCAGCAGCGTAGACCTTGGCTCCTACGAGCAGTACTTC CASSVDLGSYEQYF
many TRBJ2-7 TRBV28 - TGTGCCAGCACCCCTGCGTTAGGGAGTCGGTACTTC CASTPALGSRYF
- TRBJ1-1 TRBV29-1 - TGCAGCGTCCAGGGTGTCCTCGGAGCTTTCTTT CSVQGVLGAFF
- TRBJ2-3 TRBV29-1 - TGCAGCGTTGAGCAAGGGGGGGTTGGAGATACGCAGTATTTT CSVEQGGVGDTQYF
few TRBJ1-1 TRBV2 TRBD1 TGTGCCAGCAGTGAACGGGACAGCACTGAAGCTTTCTTT CASSERDSTEAFF
few TRBJ1-2 TRBV7-9 - TGTGCCAGCAGGCCCGGGGCTCAGCCCCATGGCTACACCTTC CASRPGAQPHGYTF
- TRBJ2-1 TRBV4-2 - TGTGCCAGCAGCCTTGTCGATGTCGGTGAGCAGTTCTTC CASSLVDVGEQFF
few TRBJ2-2 TRBV7-6 TRBD2 TGTGCCAGCAGCCCTAGCGGCATGGGGACCGGGGAGCTGTTTTTT CASSPSGMGTGELFF
- TRBJ1-2 TRBV4-2 - TGTGCCAGCAGCCAAGAGGGGAGAAGCTACACCTTC CASSQEGRSYTF
- TRBJ2-3 TRBV5-1 - TGCGCCAGCAGCCCCGGATTAGCGGGACAGGGCCATACGCAGTATTTT CASSPGLAGQGHTQYF
- TRBJ2-7 TRBV6-6 - TGTGCCAGCAGTTACTCGAGGGACGAGCAGTACTTC CASSYSRDEQYF